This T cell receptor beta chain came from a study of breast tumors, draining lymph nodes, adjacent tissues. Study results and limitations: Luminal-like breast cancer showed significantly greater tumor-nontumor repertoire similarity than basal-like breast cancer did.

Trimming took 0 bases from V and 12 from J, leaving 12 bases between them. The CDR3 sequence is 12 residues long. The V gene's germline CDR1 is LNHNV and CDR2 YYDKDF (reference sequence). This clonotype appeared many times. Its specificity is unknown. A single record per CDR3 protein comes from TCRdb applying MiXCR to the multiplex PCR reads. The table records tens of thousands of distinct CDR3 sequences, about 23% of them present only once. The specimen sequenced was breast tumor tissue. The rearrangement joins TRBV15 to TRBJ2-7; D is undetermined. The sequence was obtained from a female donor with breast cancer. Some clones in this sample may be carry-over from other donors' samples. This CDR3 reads CATSRDKAKVYF. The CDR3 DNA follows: TGTGCCACCAGCAGAGATAAGGCTAAGGTGTACTTC.